Below are 28 T cell receptor beta chains sequenced from a single sample in a study of blood T cell repertoires in COVID-19. Sequenced by immunoSEQ multiplex PCR; TCRdb stores in-frame clones only, minus some. The data show a few hundred thousand clones, 91% seen once. Sequenced material: peripheral blood. Source of these receptors: a person aged 18-30 years with COVID-19, enrolled during active disease.

V and J are TRBV7-6 and TRBJ2-1, with 8 bases that match TRBD2. Looked up from germline, CDR1 is SGHVS and CDR2 is FNYEAQ. V shed 0 bases and J 9 bases; nucleotides not matched to a gene: 10. CDR3 size: 16 residues. DNA of the CDR3: TGTGCCAGCAGCTTAGCGTACGAGCGGGAGAAACTTGAGCAGTTCTTC. Translated, it gives CASSLAYEREKLEQFF.

The rearrangement uses TRBV5-1 and TRBJ2-2, with D possibly being TRBD2 (5 bases). Germline V gene lookup returns CDR1 SGHRS and CDR2 YFSETQ. V lost 7 bases to trimming and J lost 0 bases, with 13 bases between them. This CDR3 region has 15 residues. In DNA form, the CDR3 reads TGCGCCAGCGACCGGGGTGACTCGAACACCGGGGAGCTGTTTTTT. Encoded protein: CASDRGDSNTGELFF.

The rearrangement joins TRBV6-2 or TRBV6-3 to TRBJ2-5; D not resolved. CDR1 MNHEY and CDR2 SVGEGT come from the germline V gene. This CDR3 has 13 amino acids. V lost 6 bases, J lost 4 bases, and 12 bases lay in between. CDR3 DNA: TGTGCCAGCAGCCGGTCGGTCATAGAGACCCAGTACTTC. Amino acid sequence: CASSRSVIETQYF.

This sequence joins TRBV4-1 and TRBJ2-7; D may be TRBD1 (5 bases). Germline assignment: CDR1 MGHRA and CDR2 YSYEKL. The CDR3 length is 14 residues. V was pared by 4 bases and J by 2 bases, with 12 bases between. CDR3 coding DNA: TGCGCCAGCAGCCGCGACAGTGTAGCCTACGAGCAGTACTTC. This gives the protein CASSRDSVAYEQYF.

The CDR3 DNA is TGTGCCAGTAGTAGGGACAGGGTTATTACTGAAGCTTTCTTT. It specifies CASSRDRVITEAFF. The rearrangement uses TRBV19 and TRBJ1-1; 9 nucleotides match TRBD1. Germline-derived CDR1 and CDR2 are LNHDA and SQIVND (reference sequence). The J segment lost 5 bases and the V segment lost 4 bases, leaving 5 bases of the junction unmatched. The CDR3 loop spans 14 amino acids.

The chain links TRBV4-1 to TRBJ1-5, with a tentative D call TRBD1 (5 bases). The CDR3 covers 15 residues. Germline CDR1 is MGHRA and CDR2 is YSYEKL. Trimming removed 6 bases from V and 0 bases from J, with 12 bases in between. The CDR3 sequence is CASRADRFSNQPQHF. For the CDR3, the DNA is TGCGCCAGCAGGGCCGACAGATTTAGCAATCAGCCCCAGCATTTT.

The chain uses TRBV7-2 and TRBJ1-2; 8 bases are shared with TRBD1. The V and J ends lost 3 bases and 6 bases, in that order; junction bases with no gene match: 6. The CDR3 length is 14 residues. Germline loops: CDR1 SGHTA, CDR2 FQGNSA. The CDR3 here is CASSFYSGGDGYTF. The CDR3 region has the DNA TGTGCCAGCAGCTTTTACTCAGGGGGCGATGGCTACACCTTC.

The chain combines TRBV6-5 with TRBJ1-3; D is unresolved. The CDR3 loop spans 13 amino acids. V was shortened by 10 bases and J by 0 bases, with 10 bases between the two germline ends. The germline gives CDR1 MNHEY, CDR2 SVGAGI. The CDR3 loop reads CANSQDSGNTIYF. Here the CDR3 DNA reads TGTGCCAATAGCCAAGACTCTGGAAACACCATATATTTT.

This clone turned up a few times. The chain employs TRBV25-1 and TRBJ2-3; D uncertain. The CDR3 extends over 15 amino acids. Trimming left V 7 bases short and J 0 bases short, with 14 bases between. Germline CDR1 reads MGHDK; CDR2 reads SYGVNS. The DNA for the CDR3 is TGTGCCAGCATGCCCGGTTTCCCTAGCACAGATACGCAGTATTTT. It encodes CASMPGFPSTDTQYF.

This sequence joins TRBV5-6 and TRBJ1-1; no clear D gene. Germline CDR1 SGHDT, CDR2 YYEEEE. The CDR3 runs to 11 residues. The V and J ends lost 4 bases and 8 bases respectively, with 9 bases between them. For the CDR3, the DNA is TGTGCCAGCAGCCTTACGGAGGAAGCTTTCTTT. Protein: CASSLTEEAFF.

This clone was detected only a few times. This chain connects TRBV5-1 to TRBJ1-1; maybe TRBD1 (6 bases). Trimming took 0 bases from V and 3 from J, leaving 9 bases between them. The germline V gene has CDR1 SGHRS and CDR2 YFSETQ. CDR3 length equals 14 residues. CDR3 protein: CASSLDQGYTEAFF. The CDR3 DNA sequence: TGCGCCAGCAGCTTGGACCAGGGGTACACTGAAGCTTTCTTT. Drawing the rest from reference TRBV5-1 and TRBJ1-1, the complete variable domain is KAGVTQTPRYLIKTRGQQVTLSCSPISGHRSVSWYQQTPGQGLQFLFEYFSETQRNKGNFPGRFSGRQFSNSRSEMNVSTLELGDSALYLCASSLDQGYTEAFFGQGTRLTVV.

The rearrangement links TRBV6-4 to TRBJ2-2; possible D gene TRBD2, 6 bases. The CDR3 is 13 residues long. With 6 bases removed from V and 7 bases from J, the gap between germline ends came to 12 bases. The germline V gene encodes CDR1 MRHNA and CDR2 SNTAGT. The CDR3 nucleotides read TGTGCCAGCAGCCGCCAGGGAGGCGGGGAGCTGTTTTTT. Translating it yields CASSRQGGGELFF.

This chain links TRBV6-2 or TRBV6-3 with TRBJ2-5; 9 nucleotides align to TRBD2. CDR3 length: 15 residues. Germline V gives CDR1 MNHEY, CDR2 SVGEGT. J was trimmed by 5 bases and V by 2 bases; bases with no gene match: 6. The CDR3 loop is CASSYRREGRETQYF. In DNA form, the CDR3 reads TGTGCCAGCAGTTACCGGCGGGAGGGCCGCGAGACCCAGTACTTC.

V and J are TRBV5-5 and TRBJ2-1; 11 bases match TRBD2. The CDR3 contains 16 residues. Germline CDR1 SGHKS, CDR2 YYEKEE (reference sequence). V was pared by 6 bases and J by 0 bases, with 5 bases of the junction left unmatched. This chain's CDR3 is CASILAGGSSYNEQFF. CDR3 bases: TGTGCCAGCATCCTAGCGGGAGGAAGCTCCTACAATGAGCAGTTCTTC.

The J gene is TRBJ2-3, the V gene TRBV13; a weak D match, TRBD2 (6 bases). Germline lookup yields CDR1 PRHDT and CDR2 FYEKMQ (reference sequence). The CDR3 contains 17 residues. The ends were cut back, 1 base at V and 4 bases at J, with 18 bases in the middle. The CDR3 reads CASSLARLGVASDTQYF. In DNA form, the CDR3 reads TGTGCCAGCAGCTTAGCTCGACTAGGAGTGGCGTCAGATACGCAGTATTTT. Full variable domain (remainder filled in from reference TRBV13 and TRBJ2-3): AAGVIQSPRHLIKEKRETATLKCYPIPRHDTVYWYQQGPGQDPQFLISFYEKMQSDKGSIPDRFSAQQFSDYHSELNMSSLELGDSALYFCASSLARLGVASDTQYFGPGTRLTVL.

This clone was detected only a few times. V usage is TRBV7-9 and J usage is TRBJ1-2; no clear D. V was cut by 1 base and J by 4 bases, with 13 bases left in between. This CDR3 comprises 15 residues. Germline lookup yields CDR1 SEHNR and CDR2 FQNEAQ (reference sequence). CDR3 nucleotides: TGTGCCAGCAGCTTAGATGGCGCGGATATCTATGGCTACACCTTC. Encoded protein: CASSLDGADIYGYTF.

The chain has TRBV28 and TRBJ2-3; possible D gene TRBD2, 6 bases. The germline V gene encodes CDR1 MDHEN and CDR2 SYDVKM. The CDR3 extends over 13 amino acids. Trimming left V 4 bases short and J 4 bases short, with 9 bases between. Here the CDR3 DNA reads TGTGCCAGCAGTTATACGGGAGCAGATACGCAGTATTTT. It translates to CASSYTGADTQYF.

The rearrangement joins TRBV2 to TRBJ2-1; TRBD1 matches 7 bases. Germline V gene data show CDR1 as SNHLY and CDR2 as FYNNEI. With 7 bases clipped from V and 0 bases from J, the junction kept 6 bases outside the gene matches. This CDR3 spans 15 amino acids. The CDR3 sequence: CASIGQVYSYNEQFF. The CDR3 bases are TGTGCCAGCATAGGACAGGTTTACTCCTACAATGAGCAGTTCTTC.

The V and J genes are TRBV14 and TRBJ1-5, with 11 positions matching TRBD1. Trimming cost V 4 bases and J 1 base; bases outside gene matches: 9. Germline values: CDR1 SGHDN, CDR2 FVKESK. The CDR3 loop spans 18 amino acids. CDR3: CASSPDRGQALSNQPQHF. The CDR3 nucleotides read TGTGCCAGCAGCCCGGACAGGGGGCAAGCCTTGAGCAATCAGCCCCAGCATTTT.

The chain carries TRBV6-5 and TRBJ2-7; D ambiguous. Looked up from germline, CDR1 is MNHEY and CDR2 is SVGAGI. The CDR3 is 14 residues long. Trimming shortened V by 4 bases and J by 4 bases, and 14 bases separated the two germline ends. The CDR3 sequence is CASSFPLELYEQYF. CDR3 bases: TGTGCCAGCAGTTTTCCTCTAGAGTTATACGAGCAGTACTTC.

The genes are TRBV19 and TRBJ2-7, with 7 nucleotides matching TRBD1. The germline gives CDR1 LNHDA, CDR2 SQIVND (reference sequence). Trimming removed 7 bases from V and 0 bases from J; junction bases left unmatched: 6. This CDR3 comprises 14 residues. CDR3 region: CASTRQGNSYEQYF. CDR3 bases: TGTGCCAGTACCCGACAGGGAAACTCCTACGAGCAGTACTTC. The whole variable domain, filled in from reference TRBV19 and TRBJ2-7, reads DGGITQSPKYLFRKEGQNVTLSCEQNLNHDAMYWYRQDPGQGLRLIYYSQIVNDFQKGDIAEGYSVSREKKESFPLTVTSAQKNPTAFYLCASTRQGNSYEQYFGPGTRLTVT.

The chain joins TRBV5-1 to TRBJ2-7; 13 positions match TRBD2. V lost 0 bases and J lost 5; bases outside the gene matches: 2. The germline CDR1 and CDR2 sequences are SGHRS and YFSETQ. The CDR3 consists of 15 residues. The CDR3 loop is CASSLGLAGGDEQYF. In nucleotides, the CDR3 is TGCGCCAGCAGCTTGGGACTAGCGGGAGGAGACGAGCAGTACTTC.

In this sample, this clone turned up a few times. The chain couples TRBV9 to TRBJ1-3, with D possibly TRBD1 on 5 matching bases. Germline loops: CDR1 SGDLS, CDR2 YYNGEE. This CDR3 has 16 residues. V was trimmed by 0 bases and J by 4 bases, leaving 14 bases between them. The CDR3 loop is CASSVASQGGGNTIYF. The CDR3 DNA follows: TGTGCCAGCAGCGTAGCTTCGCAGGGAGGAGGAAACACCATATATTTT. Drawing the rest from reference TRBV9 and TRBJ1-3, the complete variable domain is DSGVTQTPKHLITATGQRVTLRCSPRSGDLSVYWYQQSLDQGLQFLIQYYNGEERAKGNILERFSAQQFPDLHSELNLSSLELGDSALYFCASSVASQGGGNTIYFGEGSWLTVV.

This clone occurred once. The chain recombines TRBV10-1 with TRBJ2-3; 9 nucleotides line up with TRBD2. Germline assignment: CDR1 WNHNN and CDR2 SYGVQD (reference sequence). The length of the CDR3 is 13 residues. CDR3 residues: CGGGGIITDTQYF. The CDR3 DNA reads as TGCGGCGGGGGGGGGATTATCACAGATACGCAGTATTTT.

The V call is TRBV18, the J call TRBJ1-2, with D unresolved. V was clipped by 6 bases and J by 5 bases, with 10 bases between them. There are 12 residues in the CDR3. CDR1 and CDR2 from the germline V gene are KGHSH and LQKENI. The CDR3 sequence: CASSGVGYGYTF. The CDR3, as DNA: TGTGCCAGCTCCGGCGTCGGGTATGGCTACACCTTC.

The V and J genes are TRBV12-5 and TRBJ2-7; TRBD1 might be the D (6 bases). The CDR3 contains 12 residues. V lost 7 bases and J lost 0, with 7 bases in between. Germline V gene sequence: CDR1 LGHNT, CDR2 FRNRAP. DNA for the CDR3: TGTGCTAGTGCGGACAGCTCCTACGAGCAGTACTTC. Amino acid sequence: CASADSSYEQYF.

This chain uses TRBV27 with TRBJ2-7; 9 bases are a match to TRBD1. Germline-derived CDR1 and CDR2 are MNHEY and SMNVEV (reference sequence). After removal of 3 bases from V and 2 bases from J, the junction contained 8 bases not matched to a gene. The CDR3 spans 16 residues. The CDR3 here is CASSLRLGTGPYEQYF. In DNA form, the CDR3 reads TGTGCCAGCAGTTTGCGACTAGGGACAGGGCCCTACGAGCAGTACTTC.

About this clone itself: The sample holds other DNA sequences that translate to the same CDR3. The chain couples TRBV6-5 to TRBJ1-5; no clear D. Trimming took off 0 bases at V and 2 bases at J, with 8 bases between the two ends. The CDR3 loop spans 15 amino acids. Germline V CDR1 and CDR2: MNHEY, SVGAGI. The CDR3 loop reads CASSYSGGGNQPQHF. CDR3 coding DNA: TGTGCCAGCAGTTACTCGGGCGGGGGCAATCAGCCCCAGCATTTT.